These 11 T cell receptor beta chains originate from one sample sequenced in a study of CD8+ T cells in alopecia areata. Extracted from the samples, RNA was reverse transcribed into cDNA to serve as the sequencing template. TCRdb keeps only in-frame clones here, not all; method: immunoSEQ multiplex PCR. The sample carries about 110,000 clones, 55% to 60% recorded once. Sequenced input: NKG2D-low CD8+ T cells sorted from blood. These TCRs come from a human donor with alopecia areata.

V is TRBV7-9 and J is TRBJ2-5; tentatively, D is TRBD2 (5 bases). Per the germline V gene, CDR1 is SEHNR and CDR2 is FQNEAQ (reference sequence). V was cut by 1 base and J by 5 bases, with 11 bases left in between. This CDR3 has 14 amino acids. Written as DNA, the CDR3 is TGTGCCAGCAGCTTAGAGGAGCAGCGGGAGACCCAGTACTTC. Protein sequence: CASSLEEQRETQYF.

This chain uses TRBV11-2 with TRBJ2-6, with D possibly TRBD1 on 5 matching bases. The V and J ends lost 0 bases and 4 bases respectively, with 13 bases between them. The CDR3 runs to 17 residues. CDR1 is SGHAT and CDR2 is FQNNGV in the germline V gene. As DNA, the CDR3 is TGTGCCAGCAGCTTAGAATCAGGGCTGGCCGGGGCCAACGTCCTGACTTTC. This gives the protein CASSLESGLAGANVLTF.

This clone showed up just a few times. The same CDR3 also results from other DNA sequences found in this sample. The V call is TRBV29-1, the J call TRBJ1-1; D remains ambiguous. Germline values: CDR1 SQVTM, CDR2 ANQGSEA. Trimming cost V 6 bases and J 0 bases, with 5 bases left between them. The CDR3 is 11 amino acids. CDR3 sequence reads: CSVALNTEAFF. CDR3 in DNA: TGCAGCGTAGCTTTGAACACTGAAGCTTTCTTT.

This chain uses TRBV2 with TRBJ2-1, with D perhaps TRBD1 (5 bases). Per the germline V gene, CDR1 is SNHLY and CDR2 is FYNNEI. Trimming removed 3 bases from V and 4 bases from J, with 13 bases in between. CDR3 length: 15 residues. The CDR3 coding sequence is TGTGCCAGCAGTGATGGGCAGGGTAGATACAATGAGCAGTTCTTC. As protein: CASSDGQGRYNEQFF.

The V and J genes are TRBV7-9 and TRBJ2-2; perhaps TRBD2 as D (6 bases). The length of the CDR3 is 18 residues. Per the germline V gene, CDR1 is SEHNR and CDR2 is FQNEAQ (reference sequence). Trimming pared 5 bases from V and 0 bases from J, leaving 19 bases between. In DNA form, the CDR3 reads TGTGCCAGCAGCCCACCATCCGGGGCGGGAACGAACACCGGGGAGCTGTTTTTT. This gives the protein CASSPPSGAGTNTGELFF.

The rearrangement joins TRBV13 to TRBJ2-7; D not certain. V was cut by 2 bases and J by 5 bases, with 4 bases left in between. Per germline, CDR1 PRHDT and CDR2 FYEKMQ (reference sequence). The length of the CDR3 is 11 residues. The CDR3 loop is CASSLNDEQYF. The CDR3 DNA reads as TGTGCCAGCAGCTTAAACGACGAGCAGTACTTC.

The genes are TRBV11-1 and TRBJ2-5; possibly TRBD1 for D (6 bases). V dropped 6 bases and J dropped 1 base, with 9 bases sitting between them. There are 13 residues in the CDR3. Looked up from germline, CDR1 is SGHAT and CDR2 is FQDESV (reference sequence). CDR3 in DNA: TGTGCCAGCAGACCCAGGGGCCAAGAGACCCAGTACTTC. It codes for CASRPRGQETQYF.

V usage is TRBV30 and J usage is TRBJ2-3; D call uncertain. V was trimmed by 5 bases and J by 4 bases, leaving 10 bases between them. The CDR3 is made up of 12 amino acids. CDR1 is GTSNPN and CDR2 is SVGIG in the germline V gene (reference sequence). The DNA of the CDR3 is TGTGCCTGGCCTGCGCGTGCAGATACGCAGTATTTT. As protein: CAWPARADTQYF.

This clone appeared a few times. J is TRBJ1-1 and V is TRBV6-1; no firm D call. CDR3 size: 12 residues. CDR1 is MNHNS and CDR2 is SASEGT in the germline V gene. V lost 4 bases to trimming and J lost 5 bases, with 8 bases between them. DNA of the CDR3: TGTGCCAGCAGTGCGGGGAAGACTGAAGCTTTCTTT. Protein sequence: CASSAGKTEAFF.

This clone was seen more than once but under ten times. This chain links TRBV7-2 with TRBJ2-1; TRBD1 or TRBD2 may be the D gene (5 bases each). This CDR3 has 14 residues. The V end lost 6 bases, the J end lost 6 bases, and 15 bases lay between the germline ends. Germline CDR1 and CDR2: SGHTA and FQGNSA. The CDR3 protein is CASRLGTGGNEQFF. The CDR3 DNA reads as TGTGCCAGCAGGCTCGGGACCGGAGGCAATGAGCAGTTCTTC.

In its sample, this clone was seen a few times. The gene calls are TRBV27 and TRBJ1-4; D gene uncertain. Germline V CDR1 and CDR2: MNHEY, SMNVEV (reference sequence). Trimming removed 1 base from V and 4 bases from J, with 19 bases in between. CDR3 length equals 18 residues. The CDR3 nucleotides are TGTGCCAGCAGTTTATACCACCCCGCAGCCGGACTTAATGAAAAACTGTTTTTT. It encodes CASSLYHPAAGLNEKLFF.